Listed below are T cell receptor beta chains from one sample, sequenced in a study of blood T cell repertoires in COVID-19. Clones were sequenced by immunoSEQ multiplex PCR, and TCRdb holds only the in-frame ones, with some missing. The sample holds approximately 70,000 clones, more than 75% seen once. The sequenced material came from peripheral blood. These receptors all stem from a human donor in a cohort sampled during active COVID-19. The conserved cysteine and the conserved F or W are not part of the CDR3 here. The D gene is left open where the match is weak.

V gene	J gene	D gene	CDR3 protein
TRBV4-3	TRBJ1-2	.	ASSLNRETYNYGYT
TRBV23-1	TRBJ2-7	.	ASKYVFKEGLQAYEQY
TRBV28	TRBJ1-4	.	ARTPGGSTWEKLF
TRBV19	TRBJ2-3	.	ASSNLGRTDTQY
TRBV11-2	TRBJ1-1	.	ASSLGSGAF
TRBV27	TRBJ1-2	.	ASSKRRDNNYGYT
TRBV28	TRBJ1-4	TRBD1	ASSFSRDSLNEKLF
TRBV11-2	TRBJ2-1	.	ASSRIRGRTTHEQF
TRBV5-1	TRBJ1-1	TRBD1	ASSLGTGLSGAAEAF
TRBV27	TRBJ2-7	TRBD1	ASRFSFRQGLRYEQY
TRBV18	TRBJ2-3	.	ASSPKLTTDTQY
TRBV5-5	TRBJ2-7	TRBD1	ASSLGQGGSYEQY
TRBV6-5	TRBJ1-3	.	ASSYKGGSGNTIY
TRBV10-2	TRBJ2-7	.	ASSPSYEQY
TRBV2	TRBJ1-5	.	ASSERGTYRGNQPQH
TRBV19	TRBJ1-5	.	ASSMQISSNQPQH
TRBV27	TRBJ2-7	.	ASSWASPISYEQY
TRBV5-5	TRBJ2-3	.	ASSRNWRPSTDTQY
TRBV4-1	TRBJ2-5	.	PTSRLANNPVSQETQY
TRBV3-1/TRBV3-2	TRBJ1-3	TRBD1	ASSQGDSVGPPGNTIY
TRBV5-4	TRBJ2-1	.	ASSLIRGAWEF
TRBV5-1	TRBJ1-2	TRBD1	ASSPWTGVNYGYT
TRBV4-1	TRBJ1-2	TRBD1	ASSQRQGNWDNYGYT